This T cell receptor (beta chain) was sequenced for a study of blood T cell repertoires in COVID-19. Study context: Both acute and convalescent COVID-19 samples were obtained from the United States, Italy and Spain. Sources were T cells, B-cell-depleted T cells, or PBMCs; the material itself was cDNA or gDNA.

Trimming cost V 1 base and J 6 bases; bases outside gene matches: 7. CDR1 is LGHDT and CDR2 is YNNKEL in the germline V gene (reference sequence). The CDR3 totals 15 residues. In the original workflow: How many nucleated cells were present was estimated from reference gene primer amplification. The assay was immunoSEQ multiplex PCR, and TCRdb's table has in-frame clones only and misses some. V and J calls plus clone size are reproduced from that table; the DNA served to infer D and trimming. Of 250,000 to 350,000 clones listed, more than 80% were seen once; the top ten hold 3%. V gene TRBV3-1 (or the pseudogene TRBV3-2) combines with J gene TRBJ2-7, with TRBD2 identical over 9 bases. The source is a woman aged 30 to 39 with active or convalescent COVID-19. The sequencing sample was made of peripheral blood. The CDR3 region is CASSQGWLAGSEQYF. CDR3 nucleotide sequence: TGTGCCAGCAGCCAAGGGTGGCTAGCGGGGAGCGAGCAGTACTTC.